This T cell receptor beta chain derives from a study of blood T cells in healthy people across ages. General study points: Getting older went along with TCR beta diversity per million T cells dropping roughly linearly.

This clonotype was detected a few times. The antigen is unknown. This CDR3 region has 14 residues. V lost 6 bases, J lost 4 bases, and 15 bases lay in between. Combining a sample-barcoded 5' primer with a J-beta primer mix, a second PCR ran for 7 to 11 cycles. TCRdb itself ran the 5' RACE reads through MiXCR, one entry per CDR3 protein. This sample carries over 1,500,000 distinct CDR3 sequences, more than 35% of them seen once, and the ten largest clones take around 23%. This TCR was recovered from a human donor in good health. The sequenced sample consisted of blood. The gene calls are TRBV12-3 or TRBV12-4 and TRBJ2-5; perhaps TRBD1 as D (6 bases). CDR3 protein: CASSRDTRAETQYF. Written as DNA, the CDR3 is TGTGCCAGCAGCCGGGACACCAGGGCAGAGACCCAGTACTTC.